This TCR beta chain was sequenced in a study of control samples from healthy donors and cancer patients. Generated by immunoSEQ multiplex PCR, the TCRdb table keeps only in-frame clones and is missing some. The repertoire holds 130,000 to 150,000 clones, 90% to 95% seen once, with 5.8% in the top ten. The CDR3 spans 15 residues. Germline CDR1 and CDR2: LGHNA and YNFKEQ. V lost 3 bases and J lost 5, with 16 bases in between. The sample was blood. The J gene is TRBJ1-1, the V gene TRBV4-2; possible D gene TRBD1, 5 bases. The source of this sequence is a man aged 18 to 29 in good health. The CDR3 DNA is TGTGCCAGCAGCCAGGGGAGAACAGGTTTGACTGAAGCTTTCTTT. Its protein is CASSQGRTGLTEAFF.